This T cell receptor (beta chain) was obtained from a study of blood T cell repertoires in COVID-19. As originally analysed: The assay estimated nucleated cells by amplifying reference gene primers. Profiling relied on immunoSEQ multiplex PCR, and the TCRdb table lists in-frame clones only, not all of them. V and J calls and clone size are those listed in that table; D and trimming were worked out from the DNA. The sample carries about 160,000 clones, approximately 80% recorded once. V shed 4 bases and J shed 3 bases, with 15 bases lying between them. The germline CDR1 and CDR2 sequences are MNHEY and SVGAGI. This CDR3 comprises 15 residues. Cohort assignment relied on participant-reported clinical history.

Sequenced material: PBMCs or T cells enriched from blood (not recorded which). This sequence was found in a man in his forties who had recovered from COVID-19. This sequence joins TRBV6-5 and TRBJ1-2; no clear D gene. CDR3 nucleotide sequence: TGTGCCAGCAGTTCGGGTGCTGGTGTCGACTATGGCTACACCTTC. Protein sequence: CASSSGAGVDYGYTF.